This paragraph covers one T cell receptor beta chain sequence. The data derive from a study of blood T cells in healthy people across ages. With a J-beta primer mix and a sample-barcoded 5' primer, a second PCR ran about 6 to 11 cycles. All samples gave at least 2.5 million CDR3-containing paired-end reads. TCRdb processed the 5' RACE reads anew with MiXCR; each CDR3 protein has one entry. The table shows fewer than 700,000 distinct CDR3 sequences, with 40% to 50% occurring only once. Germline V gene sequence: CDR1 DFQATT, CDR2 SNEGSKA (reference sequence). This CDR3 has 13 amino acids. Trimming took off 6 bases at V and 2 bases at J, with 13 bases between the two ends.

The origin of this receptor is an elderly man in good health. The sample taken for sequencing was blood. The V and J genes are TRBV20-1 and TRBJ2-5; unclear D gene. Here the CDR3 DNA reads TGCAGTGCCCGACGGAGTGCTCAAGAGACCCAGTACTTC. It yields the protein CSARRSAQETQYF.